This T cell receptor beta chain was captured in a study of T cells after yellow fever vaccination. Whole-study context: Those fractions that held only low numbers of cells were prepared using the SMART-Seq v4 Ultra Low Input RNA kit.

This clonotype was detected a few times. Its antigen is unidentified. TCRdb used MiXCR to reprocess the 5' RACE reads, holding one entry per CDR3 protein. Altogether approximately 340,000 distinct CDR3 sequences are present, 8.5% to 10% being singletons, with the ten largest covering more than 15%. Study-wide findings and caveats: Most clones from primary vaccination were detected again post-booster (approximately 97% CD4, about 88% CD8). There was a small share of clonotypes that showed up in both the CD4 and CD8 compartments. The bulk population could contribute abundant contaminating clonotypes to FACS-sorted repertoires.

The ends were cut back, 7 bases at V and 5 bases at J, with 12 bases in the middle. Germline lookup yields CDR1 LNHDA and CDR2 SQIVND (reference sequence). The CDR3 totals 13 residues. The specimen was PBMCs, collected on the day of the first yellow fever vaccination. The sequence was collected from a man aged 18 to 30 who received the YFV17D yellow fever vaccine. The chain recombines TRBV19 with TRBJ1-5; the D gene is possibly TRBD1 (5 bases). The CDR3 loop reads CASTDRNYQPQHF. The CDR3 region has the DNA TGTGCCAGTACCGACAGAAATTATCAGCCCCAGCATTTT.